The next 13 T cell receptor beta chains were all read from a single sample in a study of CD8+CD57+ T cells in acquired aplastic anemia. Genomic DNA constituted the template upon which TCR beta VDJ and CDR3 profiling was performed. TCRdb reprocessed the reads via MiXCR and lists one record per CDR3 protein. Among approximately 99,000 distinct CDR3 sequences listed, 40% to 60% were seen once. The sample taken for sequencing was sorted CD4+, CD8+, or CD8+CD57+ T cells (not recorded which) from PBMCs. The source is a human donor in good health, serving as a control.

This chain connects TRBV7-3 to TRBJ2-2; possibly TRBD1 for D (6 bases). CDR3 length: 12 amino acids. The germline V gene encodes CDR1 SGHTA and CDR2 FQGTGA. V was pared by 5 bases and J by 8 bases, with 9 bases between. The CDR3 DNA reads TGTGCCAGCAGCCGCGGACAGGGGGAGCTGTTTTTT. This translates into CASSRGQGELFF.

The DNA for the CDR3 is TGTGCCAGCAGCGGCATACTGCAGGGGCAACGTGGTGGTGGCTACACCTTC. Translated, it gives CASSGILQGQRGGGYTF. This chain links TRBV9 with TRBJ1-2; tentative D call: TRBD1 (6 bases). V lost 3 bases and J 7 bases, leaving 25 bases between the germline ends. The CDR3 sequence is 17 residues long. The germline CDR1 and CDR2 sequences are SGDLS and YYNGEE.

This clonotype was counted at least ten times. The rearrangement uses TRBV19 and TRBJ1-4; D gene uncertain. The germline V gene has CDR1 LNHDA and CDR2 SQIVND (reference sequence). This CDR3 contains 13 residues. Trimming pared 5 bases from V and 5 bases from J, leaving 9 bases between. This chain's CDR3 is CASSPMANEKLFF. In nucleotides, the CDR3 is TGTGCCAGTAGTCCCATGGCAAATGAAAAACTGTTTTTT.

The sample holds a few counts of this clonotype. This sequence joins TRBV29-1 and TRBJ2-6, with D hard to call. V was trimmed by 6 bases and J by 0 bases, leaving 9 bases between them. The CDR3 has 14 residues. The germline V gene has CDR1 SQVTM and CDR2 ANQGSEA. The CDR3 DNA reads TGCAGCGTGGACGGATCCTCTGGGGCCAACGTCCTGACTTTC. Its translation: CSVDGSSGANVLTF.

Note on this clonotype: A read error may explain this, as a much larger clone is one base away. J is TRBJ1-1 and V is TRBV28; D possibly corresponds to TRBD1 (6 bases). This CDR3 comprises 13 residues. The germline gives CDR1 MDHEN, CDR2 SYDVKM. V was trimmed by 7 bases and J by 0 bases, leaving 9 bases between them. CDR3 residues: CASIGQMNTEAFF. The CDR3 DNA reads TGTGCCAGCATAGGACAGATGAACACTGAAGCTTTCTTT.

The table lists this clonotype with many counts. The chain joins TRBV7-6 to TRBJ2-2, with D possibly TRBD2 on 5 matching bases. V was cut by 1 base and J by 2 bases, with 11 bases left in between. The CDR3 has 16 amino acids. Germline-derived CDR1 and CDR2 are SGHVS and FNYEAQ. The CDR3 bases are TGTGCCAGCAGCTTAGGGACTCTCTCAAACACCGGGGAGCTGTTTTTT. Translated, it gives CASSLGTLSNTGELFF.

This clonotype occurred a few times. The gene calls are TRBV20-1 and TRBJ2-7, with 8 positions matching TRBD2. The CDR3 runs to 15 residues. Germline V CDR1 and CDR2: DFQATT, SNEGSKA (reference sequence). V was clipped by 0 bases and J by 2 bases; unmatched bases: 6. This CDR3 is CSARDPAGDTYEQYF. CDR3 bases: TGCAGTGCTAGAGATCCAGCGGGGGATACCTACGAGCAGTACTTC.

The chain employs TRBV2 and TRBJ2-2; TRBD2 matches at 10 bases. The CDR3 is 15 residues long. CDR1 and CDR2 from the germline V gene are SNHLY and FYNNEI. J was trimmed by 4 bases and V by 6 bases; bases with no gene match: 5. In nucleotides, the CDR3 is TGTGCCAGCAGCGTTAGCGGGGGGCCCACCGGGGAGCTGTTTTTT. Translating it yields CASSVSGGPTGELFF. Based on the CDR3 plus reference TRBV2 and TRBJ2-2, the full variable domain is EPEVTQTPSHQVTQMGQEVILRCVPISNHLYFYWYRQILGQKVEFLVSFYNNEISEKSEIFDDQFSVERPDGSNFTLKIRSTKLEDSAMYFCASSVSGGPTGELFFGEGSRLTVL.

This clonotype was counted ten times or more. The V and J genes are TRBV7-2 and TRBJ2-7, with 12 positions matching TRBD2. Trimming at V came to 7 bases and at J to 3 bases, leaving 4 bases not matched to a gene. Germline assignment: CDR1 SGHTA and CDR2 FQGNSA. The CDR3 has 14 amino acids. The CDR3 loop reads CASTPTSGGYEQYF. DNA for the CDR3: TGTGCCAGCACCCCGACTAGCGGGGGCTACGAGCAGTACTTC.

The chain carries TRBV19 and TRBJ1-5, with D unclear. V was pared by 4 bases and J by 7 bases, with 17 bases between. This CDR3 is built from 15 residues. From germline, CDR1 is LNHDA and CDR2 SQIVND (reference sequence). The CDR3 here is CASSTHPDIGQPQHF. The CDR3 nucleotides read TGTGCCAGTAGTACCCACCCCGACATAGGGCAGCCCCAGCATTTT.

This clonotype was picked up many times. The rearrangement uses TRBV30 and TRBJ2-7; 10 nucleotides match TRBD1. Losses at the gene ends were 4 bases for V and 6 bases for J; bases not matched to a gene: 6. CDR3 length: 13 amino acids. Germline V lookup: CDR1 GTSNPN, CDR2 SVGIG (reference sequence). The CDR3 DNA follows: TGTGCCTGGACTGGGACAGGGGCCTCCGAGCAGTACTTC. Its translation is CAWTGTGASEQYF.

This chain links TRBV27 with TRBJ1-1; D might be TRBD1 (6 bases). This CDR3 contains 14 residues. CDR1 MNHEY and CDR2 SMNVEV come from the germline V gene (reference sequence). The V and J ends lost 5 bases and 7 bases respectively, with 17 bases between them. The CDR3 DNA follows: TGTGCCAGCAGTCGCCGGGACACTTCCTTTGAAGCTTTCTTT. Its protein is CASSRRDTSFEAFF.

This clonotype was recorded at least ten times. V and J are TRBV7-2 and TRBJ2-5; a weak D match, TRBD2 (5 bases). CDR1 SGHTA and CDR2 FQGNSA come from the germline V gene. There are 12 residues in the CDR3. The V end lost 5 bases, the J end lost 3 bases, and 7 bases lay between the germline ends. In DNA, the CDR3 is TGTGCCAGCAGCCGGACTGAAGAGACCCAGTACTTC. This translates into CASSRTEETQYF.